A selection of T cell receptor beta chains follows, all from one sample in a study of identical twins. TCRdb reprocessed the 5' RACE reads via MiXCR and lists one record per CDR3 protein. The table has around 570,000 distinct CDR3 sequences, approximately 9.6% seen once. The data were also submitted as part of a second study, on yellow fever vaccine responses in identical twins.

The sequencing input was PBMCs. The receptors stem from a woman between 18 and 29 years old in good health. CDR3s include the opening cysteine and the closing phenylalanine or tryptophan. The order of the fields is CDR3 DNA, CDR3 protein, clone size, CDR3 length, V gene, D gene, J gene. D genes are given only for firm matches. Rows give clone size only sometimes, using once, few, many, or a class for an expanded clone.

CDR3 DNA: TGTGCCAGCAATGTCCTCAGGTACCCCTACGAGCAGTACTTC
CDR3 protein: CASNVLRYPYEQYF
clone size: many
CDR3 length: 14
V gene: TRBV28
D gene: NA
J gene: TRBJ2-7

CDR3 DNA: TGTGCCAGCAGCCAAAGGGTAGCGGAAGACAATGAGCAGTTCTTC
CDR3 protein: CASSQRVAEDNEQFF
clone size: NA
CDR3 length: 15
V gene: TRBV4-2
D gene: NA
J gene: TRBJ2-1

CDR3 DNA: TGTGCCAGTAGTGCCCGGTCCCCGTGGGGCACAGATACGCAGTATTTT
CDR3 protein: CASSARSPWGTDTQYF
clone size: NA
CDR3 length: 16
V gene: TRBV19
D gene: NA
J gene: TRBJ2-3

CDR3 DNA: TGCGCCAGCAGCTTGAGCTCCTTGTCGGAAGACACTGAAGCTTTCTTT
CDR3 protein: CASSLSSLSEDTEAFF
clone size: few
CDR3 length: 16
V gene: TRBV5-1
D gene: NA
J gene: TRBJ1-1

CDR3 DNA: TGCGCCAGCAGTCCGGCGTTAACCTCCTACGAGCAGTACTTC
CDR3 protein: CASSPALTSYEQYF
clone size: many
CDR3 length: 14
V gene: TRBV5-1
D gene: NA
J gene: TRBJ2-7

CDR3 DNA: TGCAGCGGGAGGGACAGTAACACCGGGGAGCTGTTTTTT
CDR3 protein: CSGRDSNTGELFF
clone size: many
CDR3 length: 13
V gene: TRBV29-1
D gene: NA
J gene: TRBJ2-2

CDR3 DNA: TGTGCCAGCAGCCTCAGGGTGGGGGAGACCCAGTACTTC
CDR3 protein: CASSLRVGETQYF
clone size: NA
CDR3 length: 13
V gene: TRBV13
D gene: NA
J gene: TRBJ2-5

CDR3 DNA: TGCGCCAGCAGGCGTCGGGGGACAGGGGAAGTGAGTTGGACCGGGGAGCTGTTTTTT
CDR3 protein: CASRRRGTGEVSWTGELFF
clone size: NA
CDR3 length: 19
V gene: TRBV23-1
D gene: TRBD1
J gene: TRBJ2-2

CDR3 DNA: TGTGCCAGCAGTGAAAGTACGGTCTACGAGCAGTACTTC
CDR3 protein: CASSESTVYEQYF
clone size: few
CDR3 length: 13
V gene: TRBV25-1
D gene: NA
J gene: TRBJ2-7

CDR3 DNA: TGTGCCAGCAGTCCGGGACTGGAGAACTACGAGCAGTACTTC
CDR3 protein: CASSPGLENYEQYF
clone size: many
CDR3 length: 14
V gene: TRBV27
D gene: NA
J gene: TRBJ2-7

CDR3 DNA: TGCAGTGCTAGAGCAGGCGTGGAGGGAGCCTACAATGAGCAGTTCTTC
CDR3 protein: CSARAGVEGAYNEQFF
clone size: NA
CDR3 length: 16
V gene: TRBV20-1
D gene: NA
J gene: TRBJ2-1

CDR3 DNA: TGTGCCAGCAGCCAAGGGACAGGGGGGATCACTGAAGCTTTCTTT
CDR3 protein: CASSQGTGGITEAFF
clone size: NA
CDR3 length: 15
V gene: TRBV3-1
D gene: TRBD1
J gene: TRBJ1-1

CDR3 DNA: TGCAGCGTTTTCGGGAGATCGTACAATGAGCAGTTCTTC
CDR3 protein: CSVFGRSYNEQFF
clone size: NA
CDR3 length: 13
V gene: TRBV29-1
D gene: NA
J gene: TRBJ2-1